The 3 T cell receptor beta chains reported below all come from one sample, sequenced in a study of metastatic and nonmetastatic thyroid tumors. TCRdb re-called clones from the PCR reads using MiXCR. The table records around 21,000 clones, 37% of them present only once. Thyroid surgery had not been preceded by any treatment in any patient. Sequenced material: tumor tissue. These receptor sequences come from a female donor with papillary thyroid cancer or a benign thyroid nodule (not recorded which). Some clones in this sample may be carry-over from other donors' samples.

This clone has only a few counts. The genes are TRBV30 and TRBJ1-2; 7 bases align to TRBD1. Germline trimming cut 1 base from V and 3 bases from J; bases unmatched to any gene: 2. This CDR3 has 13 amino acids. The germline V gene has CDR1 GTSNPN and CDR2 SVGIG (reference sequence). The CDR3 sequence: CAWSEGQDYGYTF. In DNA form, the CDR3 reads TGTGCCTGGAGTGAAGGACAGGACTATGGCTACACCTTC.

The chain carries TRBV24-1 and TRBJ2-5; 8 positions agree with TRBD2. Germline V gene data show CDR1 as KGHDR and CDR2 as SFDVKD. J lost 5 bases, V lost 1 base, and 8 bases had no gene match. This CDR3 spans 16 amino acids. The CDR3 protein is CATSDFTGLEKETQYF. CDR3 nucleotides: TGTGCCACCAGTGATTTCACGGGACTAGAAAAGGAGACCCAGTACTTC.

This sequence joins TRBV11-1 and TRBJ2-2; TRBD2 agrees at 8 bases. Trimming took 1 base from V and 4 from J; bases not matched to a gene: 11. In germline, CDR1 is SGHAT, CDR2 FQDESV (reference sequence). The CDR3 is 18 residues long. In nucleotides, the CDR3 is TGTGCCAGCAGCTTAGGGTGGGGCAGCGGGAGCGGCACCGGGGAGCTGTTTTTT. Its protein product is CASSLGWGSGSGTGELFF.